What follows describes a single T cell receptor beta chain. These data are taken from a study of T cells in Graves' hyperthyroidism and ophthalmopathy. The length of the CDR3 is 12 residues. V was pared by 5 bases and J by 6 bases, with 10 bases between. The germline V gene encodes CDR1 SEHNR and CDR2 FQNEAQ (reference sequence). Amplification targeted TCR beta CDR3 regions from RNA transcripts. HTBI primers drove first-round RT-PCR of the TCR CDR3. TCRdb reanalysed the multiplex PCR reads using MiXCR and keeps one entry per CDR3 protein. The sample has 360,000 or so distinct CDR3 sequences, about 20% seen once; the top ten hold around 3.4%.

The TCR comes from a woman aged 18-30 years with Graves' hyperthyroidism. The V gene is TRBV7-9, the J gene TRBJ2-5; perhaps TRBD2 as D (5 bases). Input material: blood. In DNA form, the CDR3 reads TGTGCCAGCAGCAGAATCGGGAAGACCCAGTACTTC. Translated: CASSRIGKTQYF.